What follows are 25 T cell receptor beta chains derived from one specimen sequenced in a study of response to subunit inactivated influenza vaccine. One entry per CDR3 protein results from TCRdb running MiXCR on the RT-PCR reads. The sample lists roughly 550,000 distinct CDR3 sequences, under 30% occurring once. In addition, the sample was reused for a study of T cells expressing NK-cell markers. That study adds: UMI-tagged 5'RACE template switching yielded the TCR beta cDNA.

Source: CD4+ T cells sorted from PBMCs, taken 11 to 12 days after vaccination. All receptors derive from a man aged 50 to 59 who received an inactivated influenza vaccine.

In its sample, this clonotype was seen a few times. The J gene is TRBJ1-4, the V gene TRBV29-1; TRBD1 aligns across 7 bases. This CDR3 has 13 amino acids. V lost 4 bases to trimming and J lost 2 bases; unmatched junction nucleotides: 1. Germline CDR1 reads SQVTM; CDR2 reads ANQGSEA. The CDR3: CSVVTGTNEKLFF. CDR3 sequence (DNA): TGCAGCGTTGTGACAGGGACTAATGAAAAACTGTTTTTT.

This clonotype was picked up a small number of times. This rearrangement joins TRBV6-1 to TRBJ2-3; TRBD1 matches 9 bases. Trimming removed 7 bases from V and 3 bases from J; junction bases left unmatched: 8. CDR1 is MNHNS and CDR2 is SASEGT in the germline V gene. The CDR3 has 15 residues. Here the CDR3 reads CASKEGQGLTDTQYF. CDR3 sequence (DNA): TGTGCCAGCAAGGAGGGACAGGGCCTTACAGATACGCAGTATTTT.

The chain combines TRBV5-1 with TRBJ2-4, with D perhaps assigned TRBD1 or TRBD2 (5 bases each). V shed 4 bases and J shed 4 bases, with 15 bases lying between them. CDR1 is SGHRS and CDR2 is YFSETQ in the germline V gene. This CDR3 comprises 15 residues. The CDR3 spells CASSQQGARKNIQYF. Here the CDR3 DNA reads TGCGCCAGCAGCCAGCAGGGAGCCCGTAAAAACATTCAGTACTTC.

The chain has TRBV9 and TRBJ2-5; D gene ambiguous. Germline V gene lookup returns CDR1 SGDLS and CDR2 YYNGEE. Deletions cut 3 bases from V and 5 bases from J, with 14 bases between. CDR3 length: 14 amino acids. The CDR3 DNA sequence: TGTGCCAGCAGCGGAAGAGACAACTCGGAGACCCAGTACTTC. Its translation is CASSGRDNSETQYF.

This clonotype was recorded a few times. The chain combines TRBV7-6 with TRBJ2-1, with 8 bases that match TRBD2. The trim removed 4 bases at V and 5 bases at J, leaving 13 bases unmatched. This CDR3 spans 17 amino acids. In germline, CDR1 is SGHVS, CDR2 FNYEAQ. CDR3 protein: CASSSRFGGLGDNEQFF. CDR3 sequence (DNA): TGTGCCAGCAGCTCCCGTTTCGGGGGACTAGGGGACAATGAGCAGTTCTTC.

This clonotype was counted many times. The V and J genes are TRBV5-6 and TRBJ1-1; 10 bases line up with TRBD1. V gave up 0 bases and J gave up 4 bases; unmatched junction bases: 18. The CDR3 totals 20 residues. Per the germline V gene, CDR1 is SGHDT and CDR2 is YYEEEE. CDR3 nucleotide sequence: TGTGCCAGCAGCTTGGATTCGTTCTATTCAGGACAGGGGGGTCCCACTGAAGCTTTCTTT. Its translation is CASSLDSFYSGQGGPTEAFF.

This clonotype was seen a few times. The V call is TRBV3-1, the J call TRBJ2-2, with 8 bases lining up with TRBD2. V gave up 0 bases and J gave up 9 bases; unmatched junction bases: 6. The CDR3 extends over 15 amino acids. Germline loops: CDR1 LGHDT, CDR2 YNNKEL (reference sequence). CDR3 bases: TGTGCCAGCAGCCAAGATCCGTGGACTAGCTGGGAGCTGTTTTTT. Translation gives CASSQDPWTSWELFF.

This clonotype was counted between two and nine times. The chain links TRBV4-3 to TRBJ2-3; the match to TRBD1 covers 7 bases. Trimming removed 1 base from V and 6 bases from J; junction bases left unmatched: 4. Germline values: CDR1 LGHNA, CDR2 YSLEER. This CDR3 comprises 14 residues. CDR3 loop: CASSQVGGLDTQYF. CDR3 sequence (DNA): TGCGCCAGCAGCCAAGTAGGGGGCCTGGATACGCAGTATTTT.

The genes are TRBV11-2 and TRBJ2-7; D remains unclear. The CDR3 consists of 14 residues. Germline V gene lookup returns CDR1 SGHAT and CDR2 FQNNGV. The V end lost 4 bases, the J end lost 0 bases, and 10 bases lay between the germline ends. The CDR3 spells CASSSLHSSYEQYF. The CDR3 DNA reads as TGTGCCAGCAGCTCCCTACACAGCTCCTACGAGCAGTACTTC. Looking up the rest from reference TRBV11-2 and TRBJ2-7 gives the full variable domain: EAGVAQSPRYKIIEKRQSVAFWCNPISGHATLYWYQQILGQGPKLLIQFQNNGVVDDSQLPKDRFSAERLKGVDSTLKIQPAKLEDSAVYLCASSSLHSSYEQYFGPGTRLTVT.

This clonotype turned up a few times. This sequence joins TRBV12-3 or TRBV12-4 and TRBJ2-5, with 9 nucleotides matching TRBD2. With V trimmed by 5 bases and J by 4 bases, 11 bases remained unmatched. The CDR3 totals 16 residues. The chain's CDR3 is CASSPPRGGLGETQYF. The CDR3 DNA follows: TGTGCCAGCAGTCCTCCGCGGGGGGGCCTCGGAGAGACCCAGTACTTC.

There are a few counts of this clonotype. The rearrangement uses TRBV28 and TRBJ2-7; TRBD1 agrees at 8 bases. The CDR3 covers 14 residues. Germline CDR1 is MDHEN and CDR2 is SYDVKM. The V and J ends lost 9 bases and 4 bases, in that order; junction bases with no gene match: 11. Here the CDR3 reads CASEPDRVGYEQYF. The DNA of the CDR3 is TGTGCCAGTGAGCCGGACAGGGTTGGATACGAGCAGTACTTC.

This clonotype turned up a few times. The V gene is TRBV3-1, the J gene TRBJ2-7, with D perhaps matching TRBD1 or TRBD2 (5 bases each). The CDR3 length is 14 residues. CDR1 and CDR2 from the germline V gene are LGHDT and YNNKEL (reference sequence). V lost 1 base and J 4 bases, leaving 11 bases between the germline ends. CDR3: CASSQVGTIYEQYF. CDR3 DNA sequence: TGTGCCAGCAGCCAAGTGGGGACGATTTACGAGCAGTACTTC.

The chain uses TRBV5-1 and TRBJ1-4; no reliable D call. Germline V lookup: CDR1 SGHRS, CDR2 YFSETQ. V was shortened by 7 bases and J by 0 bases, with 10 bases between the two germline ends. The CDR3 runs 14 residues. The CDR3 coding sequence is TGCGCCAGCCGACCAGCACCAACTAATGAAAAACTGTTTTTT. Translation gives CASRPAPTNEKLFF.

There are a few counts of this clonotype. The rearrangement uses TRBV20-1 and TRBJ2-5, with 12 bases lining up with TRBD2. The CDR3 consists of 16 residues. The trim removed 2 bases at V and 4 bases at J, leaving 8 bases unmatched. The germline gives CDR1 DFQATT, CDR2 SNEGSKA (reference sequence). The CDR3 region has the DNA TGCAGTGCTAGACCTATGGGACTAGCGGGCACAGAGACCCAGTACTTC. Amino acids: CSARPMGLAGTETQYF.

V gene TRBV6-2 or TRBV6-3 combines with J gene TRBJ2-5, with 7 bases that match TRBD2. J was trimmed by 6 bases and V by 4 bases; bases with no gene match: 17. The CDR3 consists of 17 residues. Germline V gene lookup returns CDR1 MNHEY and CDR2 SVGEGT. CDR3 coding DNA: TGTGCCAGCAGTTTGTCCGCCTCCGGGGGGAGGTCGCAGACCCAGTACTTC. It yields the protein CASSLSASGGRSQTQYF.

The gene calls are TRBV27 and TRBJ2-1, with TRBD1 matching over 9 bases. CDR1 is MNHEY, CDR2 SMNVEV, per germline (reference sequence). V was clipped by 1 base and J by 6 bases; unmatched bases: 4. The length of the CDR3 is 15 residues. The CDR3 DNA follows: TGTGCCAGCAGTTTATTACAGGGGGCTTTCAATGAGCAGTTCTTC. Its translation is CASSLLQGAFNEQFF.

The rearrangement links TRBV5-1 to TRBJ1-1, with D perhaps TRBD1 (5 bases). V dropped 0 bases and J dropped 5 bases, with 14 bases sitting between them. Germline-derived CDR1 and CDR2 are SGHRS and YFSETQ. This CDR3 has 15 residues. CDR3 sequence reads: CASSLVGAAGTEAFF. CDR3 DNA sequence: TGCGCCAGCAGCTTGGTTGGGGCCGCAGGAACTGAAGCTTTCTTT.

This clonotype appeared a few times. The rearrangement joins TRBV10-3 to TRBJ2-5; 10 bases are shared with TRBD2. Germline trimming cut 0 bases from V and 1 base from J; bases unmatched to any gene: 5. Germline assignment: CDR1 ENHRY and CDR2 SYGVKD. The length of the CDR3 is 17 residues. The CDR3 reads CAISESVAGGLQETQYF. CDR3 coding DNA: TGTGCCATCAGTGAGTCAGTAGCGGGGGGCCTCCAAGAGACCCAGTACTTC.

Details on this clonotype: Germline is not matched at one junction end, which may reflect a read error. This chain connects TRBV12-3 or TRBV12-4 to TRBJ1-5, with D possibly TRBD1 on 6 matching bases. The CDR3 has 13 amino acids. The CDR3, as DNA: TGTGCCAGCAGCCGGGACATAGATCACCCCCAGCATTTT. Translating gives CASSRDIDHPQHF.

V gene TRBV10-3 combines with J gene TRBJ2-7; D unclear. The CDR3 has 13 amino acids. The V gene's germline CDR1 is ENHRY and CDR2 SYGVKD. Trimming removed 3 bases from V and 5 bases from J, with 11 bases in between. The CDR3 bases are TGTGCCATCAGTGAAGGTGTAAGGGACGAGCAGTACTTC. It specifies CAISEGVRDEQYF.

This chain connects TRBV3-1 to TRBJ2-1; 8 nucleotides line up with TRBD1. V lost 5 bases, J lost 9 bases, and 6 bases stayed unmatched. Germline V gene lookup returns CDR1 LGHDT and CDR2 YNNKEL (reference sequence). The CDR3 runs 13 residues. CDR3 sequence reads: CASSYGQGGEQFF. For the CDR3, the DNA is TGTGCCAGCAGCTATGGACAGGGAGGTGAGCAGTTCTTC.

The chain combines TRBV7-2 with TRBJ1-2, with D hard to call. Germline-derived CDR1 and CDR2 are SGHTA and FQGNSA. The CDR3 consists of 13 residues. Trimming cost V 3 bases and J 8 bases, with 13 bases left between them. The CDR3: CASSFRLLEGYTF. Written as DNA, the CDR3 is TGTGCCAGCAGCTTTAGACTTCTGGAAGGCTACACCTTC.

In its sample, this clonotype was seen a few times. The chain combines TRBV12-3 or TRBV12-4 with TRBJ1-3; D unresolved. The CDR3 totals 16 residues. The V end lost 5 bases, the J end lost 0 bases, and 14 bases lay between the germline ends. CDR3 DNA: TGTGCCAGCAGTACCCCGTCGGGCAGCTCTGGAAACACCATATATTTT. This gives the protein CASSTPSGSSGNTIYF.

In this sample, this clonotype turned up a few times. The CDR3: CASNASGRRETQYF. DNA for the CDR3: TGTGCCAGCAACGCTAGCGGGAGGAGAGAGACCCAGTACTTC. The chain links TRBV6-1 to TRBJ2-5; 11 nucleotides line up with TRBD2. From germline, CDR1 is MNHNS and CDR2 SASEGT. The CDR3 sequence is 14 residues long. The trim removed 7 bases at V and 4 bases at J, leaving 5 bases unmatched.

This clonotype appeared a few times. This sequence joins TRBV20-1 and TRBJ2-5; TRBD2 might be the D (5 bases). This CDR3 spans 14 amino acids. Germline V gene sequence: CDR1 DFQATT, CDR2 SNEGSKA (reference sequence). V lost 2 bases, J lost 2 bases, and 12 bases lay in between. CDR3 bases: TGCAGTGCTAGACGCGGACGGGGTCAAGAGACCCAGTACTTC. Its protein product is CSARRGRGQETQYF.